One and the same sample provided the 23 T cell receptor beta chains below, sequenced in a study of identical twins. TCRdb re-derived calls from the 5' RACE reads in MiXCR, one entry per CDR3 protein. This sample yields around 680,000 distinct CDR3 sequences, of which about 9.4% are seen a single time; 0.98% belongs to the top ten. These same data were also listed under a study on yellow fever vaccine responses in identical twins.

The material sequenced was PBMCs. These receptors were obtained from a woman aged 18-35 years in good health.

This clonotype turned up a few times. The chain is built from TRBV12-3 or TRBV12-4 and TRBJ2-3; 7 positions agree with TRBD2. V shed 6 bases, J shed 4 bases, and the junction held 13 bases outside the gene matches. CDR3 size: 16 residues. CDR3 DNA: TGTGCCAGCAGGACCTGGGGAGACCGGGAGGCAGATACGCAGTATTTT. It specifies CASRTWGDREADTQYF.

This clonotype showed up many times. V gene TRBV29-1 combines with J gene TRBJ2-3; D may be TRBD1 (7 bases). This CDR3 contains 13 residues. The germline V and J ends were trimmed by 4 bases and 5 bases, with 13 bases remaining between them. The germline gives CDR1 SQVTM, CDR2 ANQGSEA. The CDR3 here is CSVVGRGEDTQYF. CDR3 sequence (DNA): TGCAGCGTTGTGGGCAGGGGGGAAGATACGCAGTATTTT.

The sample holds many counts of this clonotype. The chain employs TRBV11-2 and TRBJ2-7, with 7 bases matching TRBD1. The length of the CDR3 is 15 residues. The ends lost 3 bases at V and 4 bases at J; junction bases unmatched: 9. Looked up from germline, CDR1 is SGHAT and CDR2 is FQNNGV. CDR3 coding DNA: TGTGCCAGCAGCTTGTCGCCCACAGGGGCTTACGAGCAGTACTTC. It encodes CASSLSPTGAYEQYF. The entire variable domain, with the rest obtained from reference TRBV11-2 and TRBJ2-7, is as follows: EAGVAQSPRYKIIEKRQSVAFWCNPISGHATLYWYQQILGQGPKLLIQFQNNGVVDDSQLPKDRFSAERLKGVDSTLKIQPAKLEDSAVYLCASSLSPTGAYEQYFGPGTRLTVT.

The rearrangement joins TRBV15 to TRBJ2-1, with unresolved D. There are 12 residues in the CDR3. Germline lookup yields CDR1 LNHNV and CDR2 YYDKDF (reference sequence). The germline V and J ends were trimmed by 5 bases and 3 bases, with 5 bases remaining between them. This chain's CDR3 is CATSYSYNEQFF. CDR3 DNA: TGTGCCACCAGCTACAGCTACAATGAGCAGTTCTTC.

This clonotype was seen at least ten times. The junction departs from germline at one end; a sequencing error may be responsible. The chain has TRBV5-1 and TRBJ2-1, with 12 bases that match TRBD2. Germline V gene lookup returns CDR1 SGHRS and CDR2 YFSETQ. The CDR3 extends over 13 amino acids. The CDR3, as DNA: TGTGCCAGCCGACTAGCGGGAGACAATGAGCAGTTCTTC. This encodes CASRLAGDNEQFF. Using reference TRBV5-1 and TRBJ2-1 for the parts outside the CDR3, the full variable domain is KAGVTQTPRYLIKTRGQQVTLSCSPISGHRSVSWYQQTPGQGLQFLFEYFSETQRNKGNFPGRFSGRQFSNSRSEMNVSTLELGDSALYLCASRLAGDNEQFFGPGTRLTVL.

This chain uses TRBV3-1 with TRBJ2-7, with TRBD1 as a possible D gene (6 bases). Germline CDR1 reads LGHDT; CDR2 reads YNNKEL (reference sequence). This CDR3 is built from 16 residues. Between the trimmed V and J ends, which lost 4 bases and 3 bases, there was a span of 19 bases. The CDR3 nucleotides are TGTGCCAGCAGCCTTTCCGGGACACCGAGGGTCTACGAGCAGTACTTC. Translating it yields CASSLSGTPRVYEQYF.

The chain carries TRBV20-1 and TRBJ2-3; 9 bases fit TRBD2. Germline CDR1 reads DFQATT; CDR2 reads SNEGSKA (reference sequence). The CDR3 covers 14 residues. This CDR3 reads CSPGGAGGYDTQYF. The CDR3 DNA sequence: TGCAGCCCCGGGGGAGCGGGAGGTTATGATACGCAGTATTTT.

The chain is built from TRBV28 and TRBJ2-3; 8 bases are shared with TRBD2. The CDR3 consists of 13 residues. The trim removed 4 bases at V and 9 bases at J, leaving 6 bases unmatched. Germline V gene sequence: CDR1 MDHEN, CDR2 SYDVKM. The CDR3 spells CASSSPGGGTQYF. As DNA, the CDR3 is TGTGCCAGCAGTTCCCCGGGGGGGGGAACGCAGTATTTT.

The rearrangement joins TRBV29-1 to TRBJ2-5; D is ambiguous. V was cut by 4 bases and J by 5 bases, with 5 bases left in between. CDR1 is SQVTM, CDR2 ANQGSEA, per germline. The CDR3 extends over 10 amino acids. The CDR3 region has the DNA TGCAGCGTTGGAATGGAGACCCAGTACTTC. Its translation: CSVGMETQYF.

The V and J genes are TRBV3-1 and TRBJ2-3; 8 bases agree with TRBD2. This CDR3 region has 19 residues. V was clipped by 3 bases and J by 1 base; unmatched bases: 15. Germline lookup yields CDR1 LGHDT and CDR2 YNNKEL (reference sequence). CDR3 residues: CASSHSGTSSYYGTDTQYF. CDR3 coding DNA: TGTGCCAGCAGCCATTCCGGGACTAGTTCCTACTACGGCACAGATACGCAGTATTTT.

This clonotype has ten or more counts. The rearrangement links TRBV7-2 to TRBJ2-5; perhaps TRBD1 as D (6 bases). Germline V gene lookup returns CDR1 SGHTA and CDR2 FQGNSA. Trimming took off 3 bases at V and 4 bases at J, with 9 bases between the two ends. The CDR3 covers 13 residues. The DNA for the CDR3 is TGTGCCAGCAGCTTCGGGACAAGAGAGACCCAGTACTTC. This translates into CASSFGTRETQYF. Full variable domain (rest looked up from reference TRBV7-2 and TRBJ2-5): GAGVSQSPSNKVTEKGKDVELRCDPISGHTALYWYRQSLGQGLEFLIYFQGNSAPDKSGLPSDRFSAERTGGSVSTLTIQRTQQEDSAVYLCASSFGTRETQYFGPGTRLLVL.

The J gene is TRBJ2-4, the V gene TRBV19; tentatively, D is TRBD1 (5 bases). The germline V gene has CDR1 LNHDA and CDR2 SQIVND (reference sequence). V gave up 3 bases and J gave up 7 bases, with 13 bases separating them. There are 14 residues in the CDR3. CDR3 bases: TGTGCCAGTAGTATCCAAGGGGCGTTGAACATTCAGTACTTC. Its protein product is CASSIQGALNIQYF.

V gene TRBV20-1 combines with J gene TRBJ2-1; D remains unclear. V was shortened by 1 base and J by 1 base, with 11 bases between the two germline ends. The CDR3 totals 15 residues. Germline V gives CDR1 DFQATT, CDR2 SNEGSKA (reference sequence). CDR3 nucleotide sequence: TGCAGTGCTAGAGCCAGGAAAAAATCCTACAATGAGCAGTTCTTC. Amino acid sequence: CSARARKKSYNEQFF.

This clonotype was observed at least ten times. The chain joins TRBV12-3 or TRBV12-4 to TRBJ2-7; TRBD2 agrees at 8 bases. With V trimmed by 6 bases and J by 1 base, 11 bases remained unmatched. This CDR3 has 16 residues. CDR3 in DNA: TGTGCCAGCAGCCCCATAGGTCTAGCGGGTTCCTACGAGCAGTACTTC. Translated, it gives CASSPIGLAGSYEQYF.

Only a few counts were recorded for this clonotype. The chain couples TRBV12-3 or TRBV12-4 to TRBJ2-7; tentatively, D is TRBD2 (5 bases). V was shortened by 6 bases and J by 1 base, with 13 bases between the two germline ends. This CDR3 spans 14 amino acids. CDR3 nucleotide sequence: TGTGCCAGCAGCCCGGGAATGAGGTCCTACGAGCAGTACTTC. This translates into CASSPGMRSYEQYF.

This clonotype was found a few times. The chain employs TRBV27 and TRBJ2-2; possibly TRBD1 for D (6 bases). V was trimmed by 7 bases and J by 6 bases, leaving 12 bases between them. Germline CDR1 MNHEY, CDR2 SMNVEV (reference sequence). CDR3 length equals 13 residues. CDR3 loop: CASNKGQSGELFF. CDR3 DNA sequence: TGTGCCAGCAATAAAGGACAGTCCGGGGAGCTGTTTTTT.

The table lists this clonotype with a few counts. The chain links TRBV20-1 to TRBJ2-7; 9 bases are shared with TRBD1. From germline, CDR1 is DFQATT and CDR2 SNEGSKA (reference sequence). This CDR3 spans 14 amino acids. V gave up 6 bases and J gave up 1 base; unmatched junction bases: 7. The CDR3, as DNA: TGCAGTGCAAAATCCGGGACAGGGTCCTACGAGCAGTACTTC. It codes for CSAKSGTGSYEQYF.

This CDR3 reads CASSSGLADEQFF. For the CDR3, the DNA is TGTGCCAGCAGCTCGGGACTAGCGGATGAGCAGTTCTTC. V is TRBV7-9 and J is TRBJ2-1; 11 positions match TRBD2. CDR3 length: 13 residues. Trimming at V came to 4 bases and at J to 8 bases, leaving 1 base not matched to a gene. Germline CDR1 and CDR2: SEHNR and FQNEAQ (reference sequence).

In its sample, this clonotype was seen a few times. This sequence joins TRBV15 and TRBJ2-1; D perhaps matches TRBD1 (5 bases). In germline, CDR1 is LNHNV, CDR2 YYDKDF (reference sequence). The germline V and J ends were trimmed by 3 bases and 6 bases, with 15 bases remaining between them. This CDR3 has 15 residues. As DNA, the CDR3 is TGTGCCACCAGCAGGATCACAGGTCAGGGCAATGAGCAGTTCTTC. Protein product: CATSRITGQGNEQFF.

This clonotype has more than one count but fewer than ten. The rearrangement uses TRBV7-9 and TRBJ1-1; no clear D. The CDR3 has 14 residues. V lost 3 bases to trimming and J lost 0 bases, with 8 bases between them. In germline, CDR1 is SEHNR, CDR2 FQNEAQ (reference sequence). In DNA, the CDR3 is TGTGCCAGCAGCTTGAGTCAGATGAACACTGAAGCTTTCTTT. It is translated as CASSLSQMNTEAFF.

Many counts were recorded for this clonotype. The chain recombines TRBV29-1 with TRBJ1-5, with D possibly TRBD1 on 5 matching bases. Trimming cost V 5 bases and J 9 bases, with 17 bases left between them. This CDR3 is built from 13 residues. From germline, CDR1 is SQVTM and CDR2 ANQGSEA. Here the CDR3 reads CSVPTGAFRPQHF. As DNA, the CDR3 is TGCAGCGTTCCTACCGGGGCCTTTAGGCCCCAGCATTTT.

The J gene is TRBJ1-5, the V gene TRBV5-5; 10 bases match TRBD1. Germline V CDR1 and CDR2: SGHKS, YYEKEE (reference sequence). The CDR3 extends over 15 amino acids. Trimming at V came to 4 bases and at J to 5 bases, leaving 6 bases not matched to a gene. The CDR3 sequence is CASSPGGQGHQPQHF. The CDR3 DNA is TGTGCCAGCAGCCCGGGGGGACAGGGGCATCAGCCCCAGCATTTT.

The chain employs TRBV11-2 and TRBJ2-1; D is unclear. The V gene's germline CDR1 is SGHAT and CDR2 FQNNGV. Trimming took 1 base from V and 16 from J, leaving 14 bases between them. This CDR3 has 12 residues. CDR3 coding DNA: TGTGCCAGCAGCTTAGGGGCTTTAGGCCAATTCTTC. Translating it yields CASSLGALGQFF.